The clone carrying this TCR beta chain has just one count. Its antigen is undetermined. The entry originates in a study of T-cell reconstitution after alpha-beta-depleted transplantation in children. General study results and limits: Surviving recipient T cells and thymic progenitors underlay high day-60 TCRbeta diversity in some patients. The study reportedly traced alpha-beta T cells about two months after transplant to several hundred expanded graft clones. Hyperexpanded clones declined; after one year, newly produced T cells mostly supplied diversity.

Germline CDR1 reads LNHNV; CDR2 reads YYDKDF (reference sequence). After removal of 0 bases from V and 5 bases from J, the junction contained 6 bases not matched to a gene. This CDR3 comprises 15 residues. Preparing the TCRbeta library involved the use of unique molecular identifiers. TCRdb re-called the PCR reads with MiXCR, one entry per CDR3 protein. The table lists 80,000 to 100,000 distinct CDR3 sequences, less than 25% of them singletons, with about 21% in the top ten. The sample in question was PBMCs, obtained before TCRalphabeta/CD19-depleted stem cell transplant. The sequence derives from a boy between 2 and 10 years old with acute lymphoblastic leukemia, due to receive a stem cell transplant. The chain combines TRBV15 with TRBJ2-7; 8 bases line up with TRBD1. The CDR3 DNA is TGTGCCACCAGCAGAGAGGGCAGGGGGCCGAACGAGCAGTACTTC. As protein: CATSREGRGPNEQYF. Using reference TRBV15 and TRBJ2-7 for the parts outside the CDR3, the full variable domain is DAMVIQNPRYQVTQFGKPVTLSCSQTLNHNVMYWYQQKSSQAPKLLFHYYDKDFNNEADTPDNFQSRRPNTSFCFLDIRSPGLGDTAMYLCATSREGRGPNEQYFGPGTRLTVT.